The text below deals with one T cell receptor beta chain. The germline V gene encodes CDR1 SGHTA and CDR2 FQGNSA. Between the trimmed V and J ends, which lost 2 bases and 3 bases, there was a span of 22 bases. CDR3 length: 18 residues. The RNA input was roughly 0.45 to 1 ug, and it was reverse transcribed with random hexamers. Each CDR3 protein gets one entry after TCRdb re-called the immunoSEQ multiplex PCR reads with MiXCR. The sample consists of some 210,000 distinct CDR3 sequences, less than 95% of them appearing once. The record originates from a study of CD8 T cells in Susac syndrome. Across the study: Sequenced Susac syndrome patients included about 6 with active disease and fewer than ten who were in remission.

CD8+ and CD4+ T cells from blood underwent TCR beta sequencing. Patients with Susac syndrome showed fulfilment of recently defined diagnostic criteria for definite or probable disease. FACS enriched CD8+ TEMRA cells, while bulk CD8+ and CD4+ were negatively isolated. V is TRBV7-2 and J is TRBJ1-2; D might be TRBD1 (6 bases). This clonotype was sampled from a human donor with Susac syndrome. The source material was CD4+ T cells from PBMCs. The CDR3 sequence is CASSLMASRGGSYYGYTF. The DNA of the CDR3 is TGTGCCAGCAGCTTAATGGCGAGCAGGGGAGGTTCATACTATGGCTACACCTTC.